This T cell receptor beta chain was sequenced in a study of blood T cell repertoires in COVID-19. Whole-study context: PBMCs, B-cell-depleted T cells, or T cells provided the cDNA or gDNA that made up the material.

This CDR3 region has 14 residues. Germline CDR1 reads SGDLS; CDR2 reads YYNGEE. V shed 2 bases and J shed 0 bases, with 6 bases lying between them. Turning to this clone: The same CDR3 is also encoded by other DNA sequences in this sample.

In the original processing: Reference gene primer amplification gave nucleated cell count estimates. Some clones are missing from TCRdb's copy, which holds only in-frame ones; the method was immunoSEQ multiplex PCR. V and J calls and clone size follow that table, whereas D and trimming were derived from the DNA. The sample comprises approximately 200,000 clones, 80% to 90% of which are singletons, and 8% to 13% rests with the top ten. The sequenced sample consisted of peripheral blood. This chain joins TRBV9 and TRBJ1-3; D might be TRBD1 (5 bases). The clonotype was recovered from a woman older than 75 with acute or convalescent COVID-19. The CDR3 protein is CASSVQGSGNTIYF. In DNA, the CDR3 is TGTGCCAGCAGCGTCCAGGGCTCTGGAAACACCATATATTTT.